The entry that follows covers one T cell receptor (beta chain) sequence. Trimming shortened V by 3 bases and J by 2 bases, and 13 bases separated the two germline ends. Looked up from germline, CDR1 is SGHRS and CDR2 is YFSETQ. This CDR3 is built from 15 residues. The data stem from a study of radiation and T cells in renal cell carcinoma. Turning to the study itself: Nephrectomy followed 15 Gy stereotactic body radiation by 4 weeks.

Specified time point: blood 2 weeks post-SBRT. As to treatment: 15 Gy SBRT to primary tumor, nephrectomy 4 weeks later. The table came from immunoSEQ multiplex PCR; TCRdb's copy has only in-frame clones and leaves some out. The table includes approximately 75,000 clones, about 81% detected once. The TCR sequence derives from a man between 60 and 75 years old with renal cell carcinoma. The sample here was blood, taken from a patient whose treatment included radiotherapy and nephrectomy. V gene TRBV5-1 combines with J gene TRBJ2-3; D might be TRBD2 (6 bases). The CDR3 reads CASSWAGILTDTQYF. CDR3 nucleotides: TGCGCCAGCAGCTGGGCGGGGATCCTCACAGATACGCAGTATTTT.